The 26 T cell receptor beta chains below come from one sample, sequenced in a study of T cell changes during pregnancy in multiple sclerosis. Profiled with immunoSEQ multiplex PCR; TCRdb holds only in-frame clones, not every one. The data contain 40,000 to 55,000 clones, 85% to 95% of them singletons. The specimen was CD4+ T cells from peripheral blood mononuclear cells, collected after pregnancy. The source is a female donor in good health, enrolled as a control in a pregnancy study.

Details on this clone: Germline is not matched at one junction end, which may reflect a read error. CDR3 residues: CACRSGGNQPQHF. The CDR3 bases are TGTGCCTGCAGGTCAGGTGGCAATCAGCCCCAGCATTTT. The chain combines TRBV6-1 with TRBJ1-5, with D hard to call. Germline CDR1 reads MNHNS; CDR2 reads SASEGT. This CDR3 region has 13 residues.

The V and J genes are TRBV29-1 and TRBJ1-2; D ambiguous. CDR3 length: 11 residues. CDR1 and CDR2 (germline): SQVTM, ANQGSEA. The V end was cut by 3 bases, the J end by 7 bases, with 9 bases between. The CDR3 DNA sequence: TGCAGCGTTGATGGGCTTTTTGGCTACACCTTC. Protein: CSVDGLFGYTF.

V is TRBV4-1 and J is TRBJ2-3; 7 nucleotides agree with TRBD1. The V gene end was trimmed by 0 bases and the J gene end by 0 bases; junction bases not matched to a gene: 6. This CDR3 comprises 17 residues. Germline V gene sequence: CDR1 MGHRA, CDR2 YSYEKL. CDR3 loop: CASSQDPTGSSTDTQYF. As DNA, the CDR3 is TGCGCCAGCAGCCAAGACCCGACAGGGTCCAGCACAGATACGCAGTATTTT.

The chain couples TRBV29-1 to TRBJ1-5, with TRBD1 identical over 8 bases. Germline lookup yields CDR1 SQVTM and CDR2 ANQGSEA. The CDR3 runs to 14 residues. J was trimmed by 5 bases and V by 4 bases; bases with no gene match: 7. CDR3 sequence reads: CSVVGRGQDQPQHF. The CDR3, as DNA: TGCAGCGTTGTCGGCAGGGGGCAAGATCAGCCCCAGCATTTT. Full variable domain (remainder filled in from reference TRBV29-1 and TRBJ1-5): SAVISQKPSRDICQRGTSLTIQCQVDSQVTMMFWYRQQPGQSLTLIATANQGSEATYESGFVIDKFPISRPNLTFSTLTVSNMSPEDSSIYLCSVVGRGQDQPQHFGDGTRLSIL.

This clone was observed a handful of times. This chain joins TRBV6-5 and TRBJ1-6; D might be TRBD1 (5 bases). The CDR3 runs 13 residues. V lost 10 bases and J lost 7, with 14 bases in between. Germline V gives CDR1 MNHEY, CDR2 SVGAGI. The CDR3 reads CATTGGTNSPLHF. DNA for the CDR3: TGTGCCACGACGGGGGGGACGAATTCACCCCTCCACTTT.

The chain combines TRBV11-2 with TRBJ1-3; D remains ambiguous. CDR1 SGHAT and CDR2 FQNNGV come from the germline V gene. The CDR3 runs 13 residues. Trimming pared 3 bases from V and 6 bases from J, leaving 9 bases between. The CDR3 bases are TGTGCCAGCAGCTTTACTCTCCTAAACACCATATATTTT. It translates to CASSFTLLNTIYF. Based on the CDR3 plus reference TRBV11-2 and TRBJ1-3, the full variable domain is EAGVAQSPRYKIIEKRQSVAFWCNPISGHATLYWYQQILGQGPKLLIQFQNNGVVDDSQLPKDRFSAERLKGVDSTLKIQPAKLEDSAVYLCASSFTLLNTIYFGEGSWLTVV.

This sequence joins TRBV6-6 and TRBJ2-7; the match to TRBD1 covers 11 bases. Germline V gene sequence: CDR1 MNHNY, CDR2 SVGAGI (reference sequence). J was trimmed by 5 bases and V by 6 bases; bases with no gene match: 9. The CDR3 spans 15 residues. The DNA for the CDR3 is TGTGCCAGCAGGTTAAGGGACAGGGGGACGGACGAGCAGTACTTC. Its protein is CASRLRDRGTDEQYF.

The chain recombines TRBV10-3 with TRBJ2-2, with TRBD1 matching 8 bases. CDR3 length: 14 amino acids. After removal of 10 bases from V and 5 bases from J, the junction contained 9 bases not matched to a gene. Germline CDR1 reads ENHRY; CDR2 reads SYGVKD. This chain's CDR3 is CASMQGAVTGELFF. The CDR3 DNA sequence: TGTGCCAGCATGCAGGGGGCCGTAACCGGGGAGCTGTTTTTT.

The chain carries TRBV9 and TRBJ2-5; 12 bases are a match to TRBD1. Germline assignment: CDR1 SGDLS and CDR2 YYNGEE. The CDR3 runs 17 residues. J was trimmed by 1 base and V by 0 bases; bases with no gene match: 4. In nucleotides, the CDR3 is TGTGCCAGCAGCGTAGCTGGGACAGGGGGCGCCCAAGAGACCCAGTACTTC. Protein: CASSVAGTGGAQETQYF. The full variable domain, completed using reference TRBV9 and TRBJ2-5, is DSGVTQTPKHLITATGQRVTLRCSPRSGDLSVYWYQQSLDQGLQFLIQYYNGEERAKGNILERFSAQQFPDLHSELNLSSLELGDSALYFCASSVAGTGGAQETQYFGPGTRLLVL.

This clone was seen more than once but under ten times. The chain recombines TRBV7-8 with TRBJ1-1; unclear D gene. The germline V gene has CDR1 SGHVS and CDR2 FQNEAQ. The CDR3 has 15 residues. V lost 1 base, J lost 2 bases, and 11 bases lay in between. CDR3 region: CASSLVRGRNTEAFF. CDR3 DNA: TGTGCCAGCAGCTTAGTCCGAGGCCGTAACACTGAAGCTTTCTTT.

The gene calls are TRBV4-2 and TRBJ2-1; possibly TRBD1 for D (5 bases). The V gene's germline CDR1 is LGHNA and CDR2 YNFKEQ. This CDR3 region has 15 residues. Trimming took 2 bases from V and 2 from J, leaving 10 bases between them. The CDR3 nucleotides read TGTGCCAGCAGCCAAATCGACAGAACCTACAATGAGCAGTTCTTC. This gives the protein CASSQIDRTYNEQFF.

V gene TRBV7-8 combines with J gene TRBJ2-7, with D perhaps matching TRBD1 (6 bases). Looked up from germline, CDR1 is SGHVS and CDR2 is FQNEAQ. Trimming stripped 1 base from V and 5 bases from J, with 12 bases between. The CDR3 is made up of 14 amino acids. The CDR3 loop is CASSLESRGNEQYF. The DNA of the CDR3 is TGTGCCAGCAGCTTAGAGTCCAGGGGCAACGAGCAGTACTTC.

The V call is TRBV10-3, the J call TRBJ1-1; D gene unclear. The CDR3 covers 14 residues. Germline V gives CDR1 ENHRY, CDR2 SYGVKD. The V and J ends lost 5 bases and 4 bases respectively, with 14 bases between them. The DNA of the CDR3 is TGTGCCATCAGTCAATTAATGGTTAGCACTGAAGCTTTCTTT. It yields the protein CAISQLMVSTEAFF.

The chain recombines TRBV29-1 with TRBJ1-3, with D perhaps matching TRBD1 (6 bases). Trimming cost V 7 bases and J 7 bases, with 14 bases left between them. The CDR3 loop spans 12 amino acids. Germline V lookup: CDR1 SQVTM, CDR2 ANQGSEA. CDR3 DNA: TGCAGCGCCTCAGGGGCCCCCAACACCATATATTTT. Its protein product is CSASGAPNTIYF. Supplemented by reference TRBV29-1 and TRBJ1-3, the full variable domain reads SAVISQKPSRDICQRGTSLTIQCQVDSQVTMMFWYRQQPGQSLTLIATANQGSEATYESGFVIDKFPISRPNLTFSTLTVSNMSPEDSSIYLCSASGAPNTIYFGEGSWLTVV.

This clone appeared once. The V and J genes are TRBV5-4 and TRBJ2-2; 7 bases map to TRBD1. The ends lost 1 base at V and 5 bases at J; junction bases unmatched: 5. Germline CDR1 is SGHNT and CDR2 is YYREEE (reference sequence). The CDR3 is made up of 15 amino acids. The CDR3 region is CASSLQGVNTGELFF. The CDR3 DNA reads as TGTGCCAGCAGCTTGCAGGGGGTTAATACCGGGGAGCTGTTTTTT.

V and J are TRBV5-4 and TRBJ2-5, with 10 bases that match TRBD2. Unmatched junction bases numbered 10, after V lost 3 bases and J lost 5 bases. This CDR3 comprises 16 residues. Looked up from germline, CDR1 is SGHNT and CDR2 is YYREEE (reference sequence). CDR3 sequence: CASSSKRGGFSETQYF. The CDR3 DNA reads as TGTGCCAGCAGCTCCAAGCGGGGGGGCTTTTCGGAGACCCAGTACTTC.

The rearrangement uses TRBV6-5 and TRBJ2-7; TRBD2 matches 11 bases. J gave up 3 bases and V 2 bases, and 6 bases lay outside the gene matches. In germline, CDR1 is MNHEY, CDR2 SVGAGI. The CDR3 totals 16 residues. Here the CDR3 reads CASSYRSSGRSYEQYF. CDR3 coding DNA: TGTGCCAGCAGTTACCGGTCTAGCGGGAGGAGCTACGAGCAGTACTTC.

The rearrangement uses TRBV6-5 and TRBJ2-5; 10 nucleotides agree with TRBD1. Per germline, CDR1 MNHEY and CDR2 SVGAGI. The CDR3 runs 15 residues. J lost 5 bases, V lost 5 bases, and 8 bases had no gene match. CDR3 DNA: TGTGCCAGCAGTCACATGACAGGGGGCGAGGAGACCCAGTACTTC. Its protein is CASSHMTGGEETQYF.

In nucleotides, the CDR3 is TGTGCCAGCAGTACCGCCCGCGGAGTACTAGATACGCAGTATTTT. Translation: CASSTARGVLDTQYF. The chain links TRBV27 to TRBJ2-3; no clear D gene. Germline V gene lookup returns CDR1 MNHEY and CDR2 SMNVEV (reference sequence). This CDR3 is 15 amino acids long. With 5 bases removed from V and 5 bases from J, the gap between germline ends came to 17 bases.

The CDR3 is CASSLGWGGTYNEQFF. The CDR3 DNA reads as TGTGCCAGCAGCTTAGGGTGGGGAGGGACCTACAATGAGCAGTTCTTC. The chain couples TRBV11-2 to TRBJ2-1; 7 bases agree with TRBD2. This CDR3 is built from 16 residues. The J segment lost 2 bases and the V segment lost 1 base, leaving 5 bases of the junction unmatched. Germline V gene lookup returns CDR1 SGHAT and CDR2 FQNNGV.

A single count supports this clone. This chain uses TRBV6-1 with TRBJ1-2, with D unclear. Trimming stripped 7 bases from V and 4 bases from J, with 19 bases between. The CDR3 is 15 amino acids. The germline CDR1 and CDR2 sequences are MNHNS and SASEGT. The CDR3 here is CASNPNAAVGYGYTF. CDR3 sequence (DNA): TGTGCCAGCAACCCCAACGCGGCGGTCGGCTATGGCTACACCTTC.

This chain uses TRBV6-5 with TRBJ2-1, with D possibly TRBD1 on 5 matching bases. The length of the CDR3 is 14 residues. Germline CDR1 and CDR2: MNHEY and SVGAGI. Between the trimmed V and J ends, which lost 5 bases and 5 bases, there was a span of 13 bases. The CDR3 loop reads CASSNQDRNNEQFF. As DNA, the CDR3 is TGTGCCAGCAGTAACCAAGACAGAAACAATGAGCAGTTCTTC.

CDR3 sequence reads: CASSLSFKQGNTEAFF. The CDR3 DNA is TGTGCCAGCTCACTGAGTTTCAAACAGGGGAACACTGAAGCTTTCTTT. The chain combines TRBV18 with TRBJ1-1, with D maybe TRBD1 (6 bases). The V end was cut by 4 bases, the J end by 1 base, with 16 bases between. This CDR3 spans 16 amino acids. Germline lookup yields CDR1 KGHSH and CDR2 LQKENI.

Notes on this clone: The junction and the germline gene differ at one end; a read error may be behind it. The chain couples TRBV6-5 to TRBJ2-7; TRBD2 agrees at 8 bases. This CDR3 has 16 amino acids. Germline CDR1 is MNHEY and CDR2 is SVGAGI. The CDR3 DNA sequence: TGTGCCAGCACTTACGGGGGGGGCCGGGGGTCCTACGAGCAGTACTTC. It is translated as CASTYGGGRGSYEQYF.

This chain links TRBV4-2 with TRBJ2-1; 9 bases match TRBD2. Germline assignment: CDR1 LGHNA and CDR2 YNFKEQ. The CDR3 has 16 residues. V shed 1 base, J shed 8 bases, and the junction held 9 bases outside the gene matches. The CDR3 loop reads CASSQVLGREGDEQFF. The CDR3 DNA follows: TGTGCCAGCAGCCAAGTCCTGGGGCGGGAGGGCGATGAGCAGTTCTTC.

The chain couples TRBV6-5 to TRBJ1-3; D not resolved. The V end lost 5 bases, the J end lost 1 base, and 12 bases lay between the germline ends. Per the germline V gene, CDR1 is MNHEY and CDR2 is SVGAGI. CDR3 length: 15 amino acids. The CDR3 DNA reads as TGTGCCAGCAGTCTGACTCCTCAATCTGGAAACACCATATATTTT. This gives the protein CASSLTPQSGNTIYF.